Detailed here is one T cell receptor (beta chain). This record comes from a study of control samples from healthy donors and cancer patients. Clones were read by immunoSEQ multiplex PCR, and TCRdb kept only the in-frame ones, dropping some. This repertoire includes roughly 200,000 clones. V lost 6 bases and J lost 0, with 9 bases in between. Germline CDR1 reads KGHSH; CDR2 reads LQKENI. The length of the CDR3 is 15 residues. What was sequenced was blood. This TCR derives from a woman under 40 in good health. This chain joins TRBV18 and TRBJ2-6; D uncertain. The CDR3 nucleotides are TGTGCCAGCTCGTTCCAAGGCTCTGGGGCCAACGTCCTGACTTTC. It is translated as CASSFQGSGANVLTF. Full variable domain (rest looked up from reference TRBV18 and TRBJ2-6): NAGVMQNPRHLVRRRGQEARLRCSPMKGHSHVYWYRQLPEEGLKFMVYLQKENIIDESGMPKERFSAEFPKEGPSILRIQQVVRGDSAAYFCASSFQGSGANVLTFGAGSRLTVL.